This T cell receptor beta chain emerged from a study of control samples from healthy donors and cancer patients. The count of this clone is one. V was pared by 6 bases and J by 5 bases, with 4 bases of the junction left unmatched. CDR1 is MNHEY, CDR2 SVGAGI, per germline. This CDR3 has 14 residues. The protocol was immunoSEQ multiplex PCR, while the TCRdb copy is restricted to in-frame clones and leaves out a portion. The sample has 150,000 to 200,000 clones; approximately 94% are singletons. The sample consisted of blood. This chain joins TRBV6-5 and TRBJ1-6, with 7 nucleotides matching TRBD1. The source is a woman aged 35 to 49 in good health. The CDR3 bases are TGTGCCAGCAGATCGGGACAGCATAATTCACCCCTCCACTTT. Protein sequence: CASRSGQHNSPLHF.